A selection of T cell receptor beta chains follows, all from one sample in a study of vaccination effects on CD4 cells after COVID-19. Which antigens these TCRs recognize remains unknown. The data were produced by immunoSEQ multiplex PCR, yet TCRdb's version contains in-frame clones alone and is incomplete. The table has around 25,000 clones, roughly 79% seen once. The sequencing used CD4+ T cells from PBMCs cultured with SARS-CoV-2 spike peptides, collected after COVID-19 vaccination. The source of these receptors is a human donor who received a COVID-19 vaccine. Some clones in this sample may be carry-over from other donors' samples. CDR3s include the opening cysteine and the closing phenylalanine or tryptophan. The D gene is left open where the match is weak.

CASSPSWTQETQYF,TRBJ2-5,-,TRBV18
CASSQGTANTEAFF,TRBJ1-1,-,TRBV14
CASSPSYGDTQYF,TRBJ2-3,-,TRBV18
CASRGGGASKNIQYF,TRBJ2-4,-,TRBV3-1/TRBV3-2
CASTRDNAVGELFF,TRBJ2-2,-,TRBV18
CASSPRGGSGQPQHF,TRBJ1-5,-,TRBV7-8
CASSQDVWPGSGANVLTF,TRBJ2-6,-,TRBV14
CASTTGGWGNIQYF,TRBJ2-4,TRBD2,TRBV5-6
CASRKAGQETQYF,TRBJ2-5,-,TRBV19
CASSLARGGPGETQYF,TRBJ2-5,-,TRBV7-2
CASSSSGNTEAFF,TRBJ1-1,-,TRBV11-3
CASSSRLAGLGDTQYF,TRBJ2-3,TRBD2,TRBV5-6
CATSDPRGRTDEQFF,TRBJ2-1,-,TRBV24-1
CASSPTGQDYGYTF,TRBJ1-2,-,TRBV18
CASSPTGLHNEQFF,TRBJ2-1,TRBD1,TRBV9
CASLLDSNYYGYTF,TRBJ1-2,-,TRBV6-5
CASSYVSGGATDTQYF,TRBJ2-3,TRBD2,TRBV6-5
CAVSRTSGGNTGELFF,TRBJ2-2,TRBD2,TRBV10-1